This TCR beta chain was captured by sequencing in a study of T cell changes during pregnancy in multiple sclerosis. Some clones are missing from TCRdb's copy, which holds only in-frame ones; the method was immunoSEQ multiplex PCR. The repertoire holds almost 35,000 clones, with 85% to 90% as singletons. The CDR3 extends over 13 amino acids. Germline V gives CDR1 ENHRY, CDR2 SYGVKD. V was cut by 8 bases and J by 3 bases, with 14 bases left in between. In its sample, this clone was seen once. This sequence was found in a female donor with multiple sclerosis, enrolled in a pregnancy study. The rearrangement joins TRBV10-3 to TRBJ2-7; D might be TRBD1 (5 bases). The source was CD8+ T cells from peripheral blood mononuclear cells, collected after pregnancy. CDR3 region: CAIGDSGIYEQYF. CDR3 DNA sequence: TGTGCCATCGGAGACAGTGGGATCTACGAGCAGTACTTC.